These T cell receptor beta chains were read from a single sample in a study of T cell clonotyping in hematopoietic cell transplantation. Sequencing used immunoSEQ multiplex PCR; TCRdb keeps in-frame clones, though not all of them. The sample records more than 20,000 clones, 90% being singletons. Specimen: peripheral blood mononuclear cells, collected before stem cell transplant. These receptor sequences come from a man aged 18 to 29 with biphenotypic leukemia. Some clones in this sample may be carry-over from other donors' samples. Each CDR3 is given with its conserved first and last residue. The D gene is left open where the match is weak. Clone size, where shown, is once, few, many, or a class for clones that have expanded.

j_call: TRBJ2-3; clone_size: NA; v_call: TRBV2; d_call: TRBD1; cdr3_nt: TGTGCCAGCAGTTCCCAGGGGGGCACAGATACGCAGTATTTT; cdr3_aa: CASSSQGGTDTQYF
j_call: TRBJ2-6; clone_size: NA; v_call: TRBV19; d_call: NA; cdr3_nt: TGTGCCAGTAGGGATCGGGTTAAATCTGGGGCCAACGTCCTGACTTTC; cdr3_aa: CASRDRVKSGANVLTF
j_call: TRBJ1-2; clone_size: once; v_call: TRBV27; d_call: NA; cdr3_nt: TGTGCCAGCAGTTTTACCGACAGTAACTATGGCTACACCTTC; cdr3_aa: CASSFTDSNYGYTF
j_call: TRBJ1-4; clone_size: NA; v_call: TRBV4-1; d_call: NA; cdr3_nt: TGCGCCAGCAGCGAGCAGGGGTTTTCCAAAGAAAAACTGTTTTTT; cdr3_aa: CASSEQGFSKEKLFF
j_call: TRBJ1-2; clone_size: NA; v_call: TRBV29-1; d_call: TRBD1; cdr3_nt: TGCAGCGTTGAGGGCAATGCAGGGACAGGGGGCTCCGCCTTC; cdr3_aa: CSVEGNAGTGGSAF
j_call: TRBJ2-7; clone_size: NA; v_call: TRBV6-4; d_call: NA; cdr3_nt: TGTGCCAGCAGTGCGCCCACTAAAGGGGATGAGCAGTACTTC; cdr3_aa: CASSAPTKGDEQYF
j_call: TRBJ2-1; clone_size: NA; v_call: TRBV7-6; d_call: TRBD2; cdr3_nt: TGTGCCAGCAGCTTCCGGGTTCCTAGCGGGAATGTTTTGGGTGAGCAGTTCTTC; cdr3_aa: CASSFRVPSGNVLGEQFF
j_call: TRBJ1-3; clone_size: NA; v_call: TRBV7-9; d_call: NA; cdr3_nt: TGTGCCAGCAGCTCCGGACGGTTCTCTGGAAACACCATATATTTT; cdr3_aa: CASSSGRFSGNTIYF
j_call: TRBJ1-1; clone_size: NA; v_call: TRBV7-9; d_call: NA; cdr3_nt: TGTGCCAGCAGCTTTTTGAGGGGCGGTTCGGACACTGAAGCTTTCTTT; cdr3_aa: CASSFLRGGSDTEAFF
j_call: TRBJ2-1; clone_size: NA; v_call: TRBV11-2; d_call: NA; cdr3_nt: TGTGCCAGCAGCTTAGCCCGTGGGGGAGGGCAGTTCTTC; cdr3_aa: CASSLARGGGQFF
j_call: TRBJ2-7; clone_size: once; v_call: TRBV6-6; d_call: TRBD2; cdr3_nt: TGTGCCAGCAGTTACTCCGGACTAGACTCCTACGAGCAGTACTTC; cdr3_aa: CASSYSGLDSYEQYF
j_call: TRBJ2-5; clone_size: NA; v_call: TRBV6-4; d_call: NA; cdr3_nt: TGTGCCAGCAGTCGCCGGACACAAGAGACCCAGTACTTC; cdr3_aa: CASSRRTQETQYF
j_call: TRBJ2-6; clone_size: NA; v_call: TRBV14; d_call: NA; cdr3_nt: TGTGCCAGCGGGGACCACCTGCCCTTTAGCTCTGGGGCCAACGTCCTGACTTTC; cdr3_aa: CASGDHLPFSSGANVLTF
j_call: TRBJ2-7; clone_size: NA; v_call: TRBV5-1; d_call: NA; cdr3_nt: TGCGCCAGCAGCTTGGCCGAGACAGAAAAATGCTTC; cdr3_aa: CASSLAETEKCF
j_call: TRBJ1-2; clone_size: NA; v_call: TRBV5-1; d_call: TRBD1; cdr3_nt: TGCGCCAGCAGCTCCGGGACAGGCCGGGGGGTCTATGGCTACACCTTC; cdr3_aa: CASSSGTGRGVYGYTF
j_call: TRBJ1-1; clone_size: once; v_call: TRBV5-4; d_call: NA; cdr3_nt: TGTGCCAGCAGACCATTACAGAGATCCAACACTGAAGCTTTCTTT; cdr3_aa: CASRPLQRSNTEAFF
j_call: TRBJ1-6; clone_size: NA; v_call: TRBV9; d_call: NA; cdr3_nt: TGTGCCAGCGGAGAATACTCACCCCTCCACTTT; cdr3_aa: CASGEYSPLHF
j_call: TRBJ2-7; clone_size: NA; v_call: TRBV4-2; d_call: TRBD1; cdr3_nt: TGTGCCAGCAGCCACATGACAGGGGGCAGTTACGAGCAGTACTTC; cdr3_aa: CASSHMTGGSYEQYF
j_call: TRBJ1-2; clone_size: NA; v_call: TRBV5-4; d_call: TRBD1; cdr3_nt: TGTGCCAGCAGCTATCCGGGACAGGGTTTCTATGGCTACACCTTC; cdr3_aa: CASSYPGQGFYGYTF
j_call: TRBJ1-2; clone_size: NA; v_call: TRBV30; d_call: NA; cdr3_nt: TGTGCCTGGAGAGCTAGGCCGACGGGATTCTATGGCTACACCTTC; cdr3_aa: CAWRARPTGFYGYTF
j_call: TRBJ2-7; clone_size: NA; v_call: TRBV19; d_call: NA; cdr3_nt: TGTGCCAGTAGCCCAGGGGGGACCTACGAGCAGTACTTC; cdr3_aa: CASSPGGTYEQYF
j_call: TRBJ2-7; clone_size: NA; v_call: TRBV11-2; d_call: NA; cdr3_nt: TGTGCCAGCAGCTTAAGGGGGGACGACTACGAGCAGTACTTC; cdr3_aa: CASSLRGDDYEQYF
j_call: TRBJ1-1; clone_size: NA; v_call: TRBV9; d_call: NA; cdr3_nt: TGTGCCAGCAGCGTAATCTACGGCTCTGAAGCTTTCTTT; cdr3_aa: CASSVIYGSEAFF
j_call: TRBJ1-2; clone_size: NA; v_call: TRBV29-1; d_call: TRBD1; cdr3_nt: TGCAGCGTTCTACGGGACAGGGGGGGTGATGGCTACACCTTC; cdr3_aa: CSVLRDRGGDGYTF
j_call: TRBJ2-7; clone_size: once; v_call: TRBV5-4; d_call: TRBD2; cdr3_nt: TGTGCCAGCAGCAGAACGGGACTAGCATCCTACGAGCAGTACTTC; cdr3_aa: CASSRTGLASYEQYF
j_call: TRBJ1-3; clone_size: NA; v_call: TRBV6-1; d_call: NA; cdr3_nt: TGTGCCAGCAGTGAACAGGGTGGCCCACATGTTTACCTCTCTGGAAACACCATATATTTT; cdr3_aa: CASSEQGGPHVYLSGNTIYF
j_call: TRBJ1-1; clone_size: few; v_call: TRBV7-9; d_call: NA; cdr3_nt: TGTGCCAGCAGCTTAGGGACCGCTGAAGCTTTCTTT; cdr3_aa: CASSLGTAEAFF
j_call: TRBJ1-2; clone_size: few; v_call: TRBV27; d_call: NA; cdr3_nt: TGTGCCAGCCACAGCGCACATTCTGGCTACACCTTC; cdr3_aa: CASHSAHSGYTF
j_call: TRBJ2-2; clone_size: few; v_call: TRBV19; d_call: NA; cdr3_nt: TGTGCCAGTAAGGGCTTCACCGGGGAGCTGTTTTTT; cdr3_aa: CASKGFTGELFF
j_call: TRBJ2-1; clone_size: NA; v_call: TRBV27; d_call: NA; cdr3_nt: TGTGCCAGCAGTTTCCTCGACCGTGAGCAGTTCTTC; cdr3_aa: CASSFLDREQFF
j_call: TRBJ1-2; clone_size: NA; v_call: TRBV27; d_call: TRBD1; cdr3_nt: TGTGCCAGCACCAACTTCCCAATACAGGGGGCGGATGGCTACACCTTC; cdr3_aa: CASTNFPIQGADGYTF
j_call: TRBJ2-5; clone_size: NA; v_call: TRBV5-5; d_call: TRBD1; cdr3_nt: TGTGCCAGCAGCTCTATATTGGGACAGGGGGCCAGGGGTCAAGAGACCCAGTACTTC; cdr3_aa: CASSSILGQGARGQETQYF
j_call: TRBJ1-1; clone_size: NA; v_call: TRBV7-2; d_call: TRBD1; cdr3_nt: TGTGCCAGCAGCTTATTGTCAGCAGGGGGCGCTGAAGCTTTCTTT; cdr3_aa: CASSLLSAGGAEAFF
j_call: TRBJ2-7; clone_size: NA; v_call: TRBV30; d_call: NA; cdr3_nt: TGTGCCTGGAGCCTAAACGACGGCTACGAGCAGTACTTC; cdr3_aa: CAWSLNDGYEQYF
j_call: TRBJ1-1; clone_size: NA; v_call: TRBV5-5; d_call: TRBD1; cdr3_nt: TGTGCCAGCAGCTTGCCCCCCTTCCTCACAGGGGAGAGGAACACTGAAGCTTTCTTT; cdr3_aa: CASSLPPFLTGERNTEAFF
j_call: TRBJ2-7; clone_size: NA; v_call: TRBV19; d_call: NA; cdr3_nt: TGTGCCAGTAGCCGAACCGGGGGTTACGAGCAGTACTTC; cdr3_aa: CASSRTGGYEQYF
j_call: TRBJ2-2; clone_size: NA; v_call: TRBV30; d_call: NA; cdr3_nt: TGTGCCGGCGCCGGGACCGCGAACACCGGGGAGCTGTTTTTT; cdr3_aa: CAGAGTANTGELFF
j_call: TRBJ2-3; clone_size: once; v_call: TRBV2; d_call: NA; cdr3_nt: TGTGCCAGCAGTGACGTAGCGGCGGGCACAGATACGCAGTATTTT; cdr3_aa: CASSDVAAGTDTQYF
j_call: TRBJ1-1; clone_size: NA; v_call: TRBV11-3; d_call: NA; cdr3_nt: TGTGCCAGCAGCCCGGCACCGGAGACTGAAGCTTTCTTT; cdr3_aa: CASSPAPETEAFF
j_call: TRBJ2-3; clone_size: NA; v_call: TRBV7-2; d_call: NA; cdr3_nt: TGTGCCAGCAGCTTAGCAGGAGGGGACCATACGCAGTATTTT; cdr3_aa: CASSLAGGDHTQYF
j_call: TRBJ1-6; clone_size: few; v_call: TRBV2; d_call: TRBD1; cdr3_nt: TGTGCCAGCCTGTTGGGACAGGGGGGTTCACCCCTCCACTTT; cdr3_aa: CASLLGQGGSPLHF
j_call: TRBJ2-3; clone_size: NA; v_call: TRBV7-8; d_call: TRBD2; cdr3_nt: TGTGCCAGCAGCTTATATAGCGGGGGGGGTGAAGATACGCAGTATTTT; cdr3_aa: CASSLYSGGGEDTQYF
j_call: TRBJ1-4; clone_size: NA; v_call: TRBV5-6; d_call: TRBD1; cdr3_nt: TGTGCCAGCAGCCCACGGACAGGCCCTAATGAAAAACTGTTTTTT; cdr3_aa: CASSPRTGPNEKLFF
j_call: TRBJ1-4; clone_size: NA; v_call: TRBV2; d_call: NA; cdr3_nt: TGTGCCAGCAGCCCCGGGACCTCTGGCGAAAAACTGTTTTTT; cdr3_aa: CASSPGTSGEKLFF
j_call: TRBJ1-2; clone_size: NA; v_call: TRBV5-6; d_call: TRBD1; cdr3_nt: TGTGCCAGCAGCCCGAGACAGGGCAGAAAATTATATGGCTACACCTTC; cdr3_aa: CASSPRQGRKLYGYTF
j_call: TRBJ2-3; clone_size: NA; v_call: TRBV5-1; d_call: TRBD2; cdr3_nt: TGCGCCAGCTGGGGACTAGCGGGATCTCCAGCGTATTTT; cdr3_aa: CASWGLAGSPAYF
j_call: TRBJ2-2; clone_size: NA; v_call: TRBV27; d_call: NA; cdr3_nt: TGTGCCAGCAGTTTAAAGGCGTGGGGGATTACCGGGGAGCTGTTTTTT; cdr3_aa: CASSLKAWGITGELFF
j_call: TRBJ2-3; clone_size: once; v_call: TRBV5-6; d_call: NA; cdr3_nt: TGTGCCAGCAGCCGACCCGACGATACGCAGTATTTT; cdr3_aa: CASSRPDDTQYF
j_call: TRBJ1-3; clone_size: NA; v_call: TRBV11-3; d_call: NA; cdr3_nt: TGTGCCAGCTCAAGTTTGGGGACGGAGGCTGGAAACACCATATATTTT; cdr3_aa: CASSSLGTEAGNTIYF
j_call: TRBJ1-3; clone_size: NA; v_call: TRBV7-6; d_call: TRBD1; cdr3_nt: TGTGCCAGCAGCCTCAACAGGGGGGATGGAAACACCATATATTTT; cdr3_aa: CASSLNRGDGNTIYF
j_call: TRBJ1-3; clone_size: NA; v_call: TRBV6-5; d_call: NA; cdr3_nt: TGTGCCAGCAGTTATGGAAACACCATATATTTT; cdr3_aa: CASSYGNTIYF
j_call: TRBJ2-5; clone_size: once; v_call: TRBV11-2; d_call: TRBD2; cdr3_nt: TGTGCCAGCAGCTTAGAGCGGGGGGGCTCCCAAGAGACCCAGTACTTC; cdr3_aa: CASSLERGGSQETQYF
j_call: TRBJ2-3; clone_size: medium-sized; v_call: TRBV13; d_call: NA; cdr3_nt: TGTGCCAGCAGCGGCTGGGGGGCGGACGATACGCAGTATTTT; cdr3_aa: CASSGWGADDTQYF
j_call: TRBJ1-4; clone_size: NA; v_call: TRBV6-5; d_call: TRBD1; cdr3_nt: TGTGCCAGCAGCGCTCAAGAAGGGGGCCGTGAAAAACTGTTTTTT; cdr3_aa: CASSAQEGGREKLFF
j_call: TRBJ2-7; clone_size: few; v_call: TRBV25-1; d_call: NA; cdr3_nt: TGTGCCAGCAGTGAACTCTCGAGGCTGGGAGACTACGAGCAGTACTTC; cdr3_aa: CASSELSRLGDYEQYF